The present TCR beta chain was sequenced within a study of shared clonotypes between healthy human individuals. CD45RO-negative, CCR7-selected cells formed the naive CD8 fraction, which excluded terminally differentiated effector memory CD45RA+ cells. Generated by immunoSEQ multiplex PCR, the TCRdb table keeps only in-frame clones and is missing some. Counted here are about 2,200,000 clones, 93% occurring once; the ten biggest clones make up more than 1.5%. CDR1 is LNHNV and CDR2 is YYDKDF in the germline V gene (reference sequence). The CDR3 has 17 amino acids. V was trimmed by 3 bases and J by 4 bases, leaving 19 bases between them.

The clonotype comes from a man aged 18 to 29 in good health. Some clones in this sample may be carry-over from other donors' samples. The chain joins TRBV15 to TRBJ1-5; D ambiguous. Sequencing used naive CD8+ T cells from PBMCs. The CDR3 DNA follows: TGTGCCACCAGCAGCGACCTTTTACGGGTTAGAAATCAGCCCCAGCATTTT. Protein: CATSSDLLRVRNQPQHF.